This T cell receptor (beta chain) was recorded in a study of T cells in localized non-small cell lung cancer. Profiling relied on immunoSEQ multiplex PCR, and the TCRdb table lists in-frame clones only, not all of them. The profile shows tens of thousands of clones, around 85% of them singletons. Overall study findings and caveats: Median about 58 top-100 tumor clones were shared with paired adjacent lung. Uninvolved nearby lung showed the greatest T cell clonality, exceeding that found in tumor.

Germline CDR1 and CDR2: SEHNR and FQNEAQ (reference sequence). Trimming stripped 2 bases from V and 8 bases from J, with 10 bases between. CDR3 size: 13 residues. Concerning this clone: Its specificity is unknown.

This chain uses TRBV7-9 with TRBJ2-1; possibly TRBD1 for D (5 bases). The sequence came from a male donor at least 60 years old with stage III squamous cell lung carcinoma. The source was peripheral blood, collected before any cancer treatment. The CDR3 here is CASSLFQGYEQFF. The CDR3 region has the DNA TGTGCCAGCAGCTTATTCCAGGGTTATGAGCAGTTCTTC.